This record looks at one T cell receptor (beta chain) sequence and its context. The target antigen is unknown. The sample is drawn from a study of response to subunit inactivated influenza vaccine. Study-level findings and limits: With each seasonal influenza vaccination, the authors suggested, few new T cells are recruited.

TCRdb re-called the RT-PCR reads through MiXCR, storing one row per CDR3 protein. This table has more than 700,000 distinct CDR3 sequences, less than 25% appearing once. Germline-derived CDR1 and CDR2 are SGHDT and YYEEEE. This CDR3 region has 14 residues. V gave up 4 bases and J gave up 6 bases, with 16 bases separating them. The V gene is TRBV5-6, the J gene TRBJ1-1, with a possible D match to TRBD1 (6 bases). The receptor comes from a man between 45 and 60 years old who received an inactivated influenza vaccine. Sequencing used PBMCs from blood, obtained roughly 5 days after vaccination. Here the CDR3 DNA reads TGTGCCAGCAGCATCTACAGGCCAGGGGCTGAAGCTTTCTTT. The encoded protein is CASSIYRPGAEAFF. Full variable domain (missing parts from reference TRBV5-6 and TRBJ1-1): DAGVTQSPTHLIKTRGQQVTLRCSPKSGHDTVSWYQQALGQGPQFIFQYYEEEERQRGNFPDRFSGHQFPNYSSELNVNALLLGDSALYLCASSIYRPGAEAFFGQGTRLTVV.